This is a list of T cell receptor beta chains from one sample in a study of radiotherapy plus CTLA-4 blockade in lung cancer. Sequencing used immunoSEQ multiplex PCR; TCRdb keeps in-frame clones, though not all of them. The table records 86,000 or so clones, around 81% of them present only once. The sample in question was peripheral blood, obtained from a patient treated with radiotherapy plus ipilimumab. All receptors come from a human donor with non-small cell lung cancer who had a partial response to radiotherapy plus ipilimumab. Some clones in this sample may be carry-over from other donors' samples. CDR3s include the opening cysteine and the closing phenylalanine or tryptophan. The order of the fields is D gene, V gene, CDR3 length, J gene, clone size, CDR3 protein, CDR3 DNA. The D gene is left open where the match is weak. Clone size appears in some rows only: once, few, many, or a class for an expanded clone.

TRBD1,TRBV27,14,TRBJ2-7,NA,CASSPRQGPYGQYF,TGTGCCAGCAGTCCAAGACAGGGCCCTTACGGGCAGTACTTC
NA,TRBV11-2,15,TRBJ2-2,NA,CASSFQQIVTGELFF,TGTGCCAGCAGCTTTCAACAGATTGTCACCGGGGAGCTGTTTTTT
TRBD1,TRBV6-6,15,TRBJ1-1,NA,CASSYSGQGNTEAFF,TGTGCCAGCAGTTACTCTGGACAGGGGAACACTGAAGCTTTCTTT
TRBD2,TRBV5-1,16,TRBJ2-7,NA,CASSLEPSGPPYEQYF,TGCGCCAGCAGCTTGGAGCCTAGCGGACCACCCTACGAGCAGTACTTC
NA,TRBV7-2,15,TRBJ2-7,NA,CASSSGGDPAYEQYF,TGTGCCAGCAGCTCAGGCGGGGACCCCGCCTACGAGCAGTACTTC
TRBD2,TRBV10-3,16,TRBJ2-1,NA,CAISGTSGGLYNEQFF,TGTGCCATCAGTGGGACTAGCGGGGGGCTCTACAATGAGCAGTTCTTC
NA,TRBV29-1,14,TRBJ2-7,few,CSVPGAGFPYEQYF,TGCAGCGTCCCTGGGGCCGGGTTTCCCTACGAGCAGTACTTC
TRBD1,TRBV29-1,14,TRBJ1-4,NA,CSVGKTGANEKLFF,TGCAGCGTGGGGAAGACAGGGGCTAATGAAAAACTGTTTTTT
TRBD2,TRBV5-1,16,TRBJ2-2,NA,CASSHVGGETPGELFF,TGCGCCAGCAGCCACGTGGGAGGGGAGACTCCCGGGGAGCTGTTTTTT
TRBD1,TRBV7-2,14,TRBJ2-7,NA,CASSSTGGPGEQYF,TGTGCCAGCAGCTCTACAGGGGGTCCAGGCGAGCAGTACTTC
TRBD1,TRBV5-1,16,TRBJ1-1,NA,CASSTGQVSMNTEAFF,TGCGCCAGCAGCACTGGACAGGTTTCCATGAACACTGAAGCTTTCTTT
NA,TRBV5-1,15,TRBJ1-6,NA,CASSLSTGTNSPLHF,TGCGCCAGCAGCTTGAGCACAGGGACGAATTCACCCCTCCACTTT
NA,TRBV19,13,TRBJ1-2,NA,CASRERGNYGYTF,TGTGCCAGTAGAGAAAGGGGGAACTATGGCTACACCTTC
TRBD2,TRBV11-2,15,TRBJ2-1,once,CASSLAALAGGEQFF,TGTGCCAGCAGCTTAGCAGCACTAGCGGGAGGCGAGCAGTTCTTC
NA,TRBV6-5,12,TRBJ2-7,NA,CASSYAGYEQYF,TGTGCCAGCAGTTACGCCGGCTACGAGCAGTACTTC
NA,TRBV6-5,15,TRBJ1-3,NA,CASGRGVSSGNTIYF,TGTGCCAGCGGTCGGGGGGTCAGCTCTGGAAACACCATATATTTT
NA,TRBV11-2,16,TRBJ2-1,NA,CASSLQGNLNYNEQFF,TGTGCCAGCAGCTTACAGGGGAACTTAAACTACAATGAGCAGTTCTTC
TRBD2,TRBV27,16,TRBJ2-2,NA,CASSSPRLARTGELFF,TGTGCCAGCAGTTCCCCTAGACTAGCGCGGACCGGGGAGCTGTTTTTT
NA,TRBV7-2,16,TRBJ2-5,NA,CASSPPGLIYQETQYF,TGTGCCAGCAGCCCCCCGGGACTGATATACCAAGAGACCCAGTACTTC
TRBD1,TRBV7-2,15,TRBJ1-2,NA,CASSLEGTESHGYTF,TGTGCCAGCAGCTTAGAAGGGACAGAATCCCATGGCTACACCTTC
TRBD2,TRBV27,17,TRBJ2-5,few,CASSLYLGAGGQETQYF,TGTGCCAGCAGTTTATATTTAGGAGCGGGGGGACAAGAGACCCAGTACTTC
NA,TRBV6-5,15,TRBJ2-1,NA,CASSYDPGSYNEQFF,TGTGCCAGCAGTTACGACCCGGGCTCCTACAATGAGCAGTTCTTC
NA,TRBV27,15,TRBJ2-3,once,CASSLRPHGGDTQYF,TGTGCCAGCAGTTTACGCCCTCATGGGGGCGATACGCAGTATTTT
NA,TRBV7-9,14,TRBJ1-5,NA,CASSTGHPRVPQHF,TGTGCCAGCAGCACCGGACACCCCAGAGTGCCCCAGCATTTT
NA,TRBV30,14,TRBJ1-4,NA,CAWSRNRTNEKLFF,TGTGCCTGGAGTAGAAACAGGACAAATGAAAAACTGTTTTTT
NA,TRBV15,13,TRBJ1-4,NA,CATSRDQEVRLFF,TGTGCCACCAGCAGAGATCAGGAAGTTAGACTGTTTTTT
TRBD1,TRBV18,14,TRBJ1-1,NA,CASRPGTGGTEAFF,TGTGCCAGCAGACCCGGGACAGGGGGGACTGAAGCTTTCTTT
NA,TRBV30,13,TRBJ1-2,NA,CAWSGGGGGGYTF,TGTGCCTGGAGTGGTGGCGGGGGGGGCGGCTACACCTTC
NA,TRBV6-6,14,TRBJ2-7,NA,CASGPPGQTYEQYF,TGTGCCAGCGGACCCCCGGGACAAACCTACGAGCAGTACTTC
TRBD1,TRBV6-4,15,TRBJ2-7,once,CASSERDSLTYEQYF,TGTGCCAGCAGTGAACGGGACAGCCTTACCTACGAGCAGTACTTC
TRBD2,TRBV5-1,16,TRBJ2-3,NA,CASSLEHTSGVDTQYF,TGCGCCAGCAGCTTGGAACATACTAGCGGGGTAGATACGCAGTATTTT
NA,TRBV10-1,13,TRBJ2-7,NA,CASSAAGSYEQYF,TGCGCCAGCAGTGCCGCGGGCTCCTACGAGCAGTACTTC
TRBD1,TRBV28,15,TRBJ2-5,few,CASNVPGQGTGEQYF,TGTGCCAGCAACGTACCGGGACAGGGAACTGGTGAGCAGTACTTC
TRBD1,TRBV7-2,13,TRBJ2-7,NA,CASTSGGPGEQYF,TGTGCCAGCACCTCAGGGGGCCCAGGCGAGCAGTACTTC
TRBD2,TRBV5-4,16,TRBJ2-3,NA,CASSGGLAGNADTQYF,TGTGCCAGCAGCGGGGGACTAGCGGGGAATGCAGATACGCAGTATTTT
TRBD1,TRBV2,14,TRBJ1-6,NA,CASSGETGNSPLHF,TGTGCCAGCAGTGGCGAGACAGGGAACTCACCCCTCCACTTT
TRBD2,TRBV9,15,TRBJ2-7,NA,CASSVGSGATYEQYF,TGTGCCAGCAGCGTAGGTAGCGGGGCAACCTACGAGCAGTACTTC
TRBD2,TRBV19,16,TRBJ2-7,NA,CASSLPAGGGAKEQYF,TGTGCCAGTAGCCTCCCCGCTGGCGGGGGGGCCAAAGAGCAGTACTTC
TRBD1,TRBV5-1,18,TRBJ1-4,NA,CASSPGTGGGITNEKLFF,TGCGCCAGCAGCCCCGGGACAGGGGGCGGGATAACTAATGAAAAACTGTTTTTT
TRBD1,TRBV6-1,17,TRBJ1-1,NA,CASSEAIDRVGNGEAFF,TGTGCCAGCAGTGAAGCGATTGACAGGGTAGGCAACGGTGAAGCTTTCTTT
NA,TRBV5-1,15,TRBJ2-1,NA,CASSLGPSSYNEQFF,TGCGCCAGCAGCTTGGGCCCGAGCTCCTACAATGAGCAGTTCTTC
NA,TRBV27,13,TRBJ2-7,NA,CAGRGTHSYEQYF,TGTGCCGGCAGAGGGACACACTCCTACGAGCAGTACTTC
TRBD2,TRBV28,15,TRBJ2-1,NA,CASSLVRGGRYEQFF,TGTGCCAGCAGTTTAGTCCGGGGGGGCAGGTATGAGCAGTTCTTC
TRBD1,TRBV7-9,13,TRBJ1-2,once,CASSQDRVYGYTF,TGTGCCAGCAGTCAGGACAGGGTCTATGGCTACACCTTC
TRBD1,TRBV4-2,15,TRBJ2-7,NA,CASRQTGQGSYEQYF,TGTGCCAGCAGACAAACGGGACAGGGCTCCTACGAGCAGTACTTC
TRBD2,TRBV7-8,17,TRBJ2-7,NA,CASSTLLLAGESYEQYF,TGTGCCAGCAGCACCCTCTTACTAGCGGGAGAGTCCTACGAGCAGTACTTC
NA,TRBV4-3,16,TRBJ1-6,NA,CASSRDVSSYNSPLHF,TGCGCCAGCAGCCGAGACGTCAGCTCCTATAATTCACCCCTCCACTTT
TRBD2,TRBV7-8,14,TRBJ2-7,once,CASGLAGVFYEQYF,TGTGCCAGCGGGCTAGCGGGAGTATTTTACGAGCAGTACTTC
TRBD1,TRBV6-5,15,TRBJ1-6,NA,CASSNRQGTDSPLHF,TGTGCCAGCAGTAACCGACAGGGGACGGATTCACCCCTCCACTTT
NA,TRBV11-1,13,TRBJ2-7,NA,CASSFWRGYEQYF,TGTGCCAGCAGCTTTTGGCGGGGATACGAGCAGTACTTC
NA,TRBV7-9,13,TRBJ2-7,few,CASSFGSLYEQYF,TGTGCCAGCAGCTTCGGGAGTCTCTACGAGCAGTACTTC
TRBD1,TRBV6-5,14,TRBJ2-1,NA,CASDDRGSSNEQFF,TGTGCCAGCGACGACAGGGGGTCCTCCAATGAGCAGTTCTTC
TRBD1,TRBV5-5,15,TRBJ1-1,NA,CASSWEDRVLREAFF,TGTGCCAGCAGCTGGGAGGACAGGGTTCTTAGAGAAGCTTTCTTT
TRBD1,TRBV6-5,13,TRBJ2-7,NA,CASSQGVTYEQYF,TGTGCCAGCAGTCAGGGGGTCACCTACGAGCAGTACTTC
TRBD1,TRBV7-2,15,TRBJ1-1,NA,CASSFQGAGNTEAFF,TGTGCCAGCAGCTTCCAGGGGGCCGGGAACACTGAAGCTTTCTTT
NA,TRBV11-2,16,TRBJ2-7,few,CASSLFQRDFSYEQYF,TGTGCCAGCAGCTTATTCCAGAGGGACTTTTCCTACGAGCAGTACTTC
TRBD1,TRBV13,16,TRBJ1-4,once,CASSRDRGAPSEKLFF,TGTGCCAGCAGCCGCGACAGGGGGGCGCCTAGTGAAAAACTGTTTTTT
NA,TRBV6-1,13,TRBJ1-3,NA,CASSEHRRGSIYF,TGTGCCAGCAGTGAGCATAGGCGGGGATCGATATATTTT
NA,TRBV11-3,14,TRBJ1-1,NA,CASSLGVSNTEAFF,TGTGCCAGCAGCTTAGGCGTATCGAACACTGAAGCTTTCTTT